This T cell receptor (beta chain) was identified in a study of blood T cells in healthy people across ages. It was with a sample-barcoded 5' primer and a J-beta primer mix that a second PCR of roughly 7 to 12 cycles was run. A template-switch adaptor containing 12 random nucleotides labeled each cDNA molecule. TCRdb re-called the 5' RACE reads with MiXCR, one entry per CDR3 protein. This table has 780,000 or so distinct CDR3 sequences, about 48% appearing once. The CDR3 extends over 12 amino acids. Germline CDR1 and CDR2: DFQATT and SNEGSKA (reference sequence). The V gene lost 6 bases and the J gene lost 2 bases, with 11 bases spanning the gap.

The receptor comes from a man older than 75 in good health. The specimen was blood. This chain links TRBV20-1 with TRBJ2-7, with a weak D call TRBD1 (5 bases). CDR3 in DNA: TGCAGTGCCAAGGGGCTTCCCTACGAGCAGTACTTC. It encodes CSAKGLPYEQYF.